This paragraph covers one TCR beta chain sequence. These data belong to a study of OX40 agonist ivuxolimab in advanced cancers. Study-wide background: Of mixed ages from roughly 23 to 80 and averaging roughly 60 years, the group was 65% to 85% male.

The table came from immunoSEQ multiplex PCR; TCRdb's copy has only in-frame clones and leaves some out. The table shows 75,000 to 100,000 clones, with 84% occurring only once. This CDR3 has 15 amino acids. V lost 1 base and J 8 bases, leaving 18 bases between the germline ends. In germline, CDR1 is SGDLS, CDR2 YYNGEE. This sequence was found in an adult with an advanced solid tumor such as melanoma, head and neck, liver or kidney cancer. The chain is built from TRBV9 and TRBJ1-1; TRBD1 is a possible D gene (6 bases). Sequencing used CD4+ or CD8+ T cells sorted from blood, obtained in a trial of the OX40 agonist ivuxolimab. The DNA of the CDR3 is TGTGCCAGCAGCGTACCCCCGGAAGGAGGGGGAGAAGCTTTCTTT. Its translation is CASSVPPEGGGEAFF.